The T cell receptor (beta chain) described here comes from a study of blood T cell repertoires in COVID-19. Whole-study context: Researchers got acute and convalescent COVID-19 samples from the United States, Italy and Spain.

This CDR3 comprises 16 residues. Germline assignment: CDR1 SQVTM and CDR2 ANQGSEA. V lost 7 bases, J lost 0 bases, and 10 bases stayed unmatched. Assay used: immunoSEQ multiplex PCR; TCRdb lists only in-frame clones, some missing. The data show about 200,000 clones, with roughly 84% seen just once and 9.7% held by the top ten. The material sequenced was peripheral blood. This clonotype was sampled from a man between 45 and 60 years old with active or convalescent COVID-19. The V and J genes are TRBV29-1 and TRBJ1-1, with TRBD1 identical over 11 bases. The CDR3, as DNA: TGCAGCGCACCGGGACAGGGGGTACCCATGAACACTGAAGCTTTCTTT. Protein product: CSAPGQGVPMNTEAFF. Full variable domain (rest looked up from reference TRBV29-1 and TRBJ1-1): SAVISQKPSRDICQRGTSLTIQCQVDSQVTMMFWYRQQPGQSLTLIATANQGSEATYESGFVIDKFPISRPNLTFSTLTVSNMSPEDSSIYLCSAPGQGVPMNTEAFFGQGTRLTVV.